This T cell receptor beta chain emerged from a study of shared clonotypes between healthy human individuals. Overall study results and limits: A small donor pool kept down the genetic and exposure-history diversity that was represented.

The material for each subset, its genomic DNA, was split evenly across several immunoSEQ plates. Clones were read by immunoSEQ multiplex PCR, and TCRdb kept only the in-frame ones, dropping some. The data show millions of clones, with around 95% seen just once and roughly 0.13% held by the top ten. Germline values: CDR1 MDHEN, CDR2 SYDVKM. The V and J ends lost 6 bases and 2 bases respectively, with 10 bases between them. The CDR3 extends over 13 amino acids. CD4+ cells were split into CD45RA+ naive and CD45RA-negative memory subsets. As to this clone: The antigen is unknown.

The chain has TRBV28 and TRBJ1-1; no clear D gene. The TCR comes from a man between 18 and 29 years old in good health. The specimen sequenced was naive CD4+ T cells sorted from blood. Regarding subset: CD45RA+ positively selected. CDR3 protein: CASRLGHNTEAFF. In nucleotides, the CDR3 is TGTGCCAGCAGACTCGGGCACAACACTGAAGCTTTCTTT.